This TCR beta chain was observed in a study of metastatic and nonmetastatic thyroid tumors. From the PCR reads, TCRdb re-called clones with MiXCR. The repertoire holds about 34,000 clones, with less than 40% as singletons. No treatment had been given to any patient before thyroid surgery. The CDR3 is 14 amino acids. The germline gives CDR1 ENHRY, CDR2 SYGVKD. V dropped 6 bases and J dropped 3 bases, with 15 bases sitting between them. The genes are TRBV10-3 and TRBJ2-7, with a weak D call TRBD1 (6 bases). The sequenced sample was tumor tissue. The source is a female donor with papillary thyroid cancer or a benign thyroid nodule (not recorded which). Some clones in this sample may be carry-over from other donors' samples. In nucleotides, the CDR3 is TGTGCCATCAGCCTCGGACAGCTAAACTACGAGCAGTACTTC. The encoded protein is CAISLGQLNYEQYF.